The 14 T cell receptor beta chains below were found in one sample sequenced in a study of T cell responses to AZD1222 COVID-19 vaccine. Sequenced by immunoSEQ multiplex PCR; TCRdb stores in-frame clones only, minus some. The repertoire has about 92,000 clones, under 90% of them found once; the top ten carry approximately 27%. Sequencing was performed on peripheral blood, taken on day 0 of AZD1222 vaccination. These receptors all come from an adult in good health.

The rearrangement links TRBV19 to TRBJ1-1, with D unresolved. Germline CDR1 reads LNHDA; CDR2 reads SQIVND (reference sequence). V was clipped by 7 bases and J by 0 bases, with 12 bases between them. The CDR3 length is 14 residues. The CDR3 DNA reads TGTGCCAGTACCCCCGGGGAACTGAACACTGAAGCTTTCTTT. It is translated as CASTPGELNTEAFF. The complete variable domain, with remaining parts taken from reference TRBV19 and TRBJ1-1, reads DGGITQSPKYLFRKEGQNVTLSCEQNLNHDAMYWYRQDPGQGLRLIYYSQIVNDFQKGDIAEGYSVSREKKESFPLTVTSAQKNPTAFYLCASTPGELNTEAFFGQGTRLTVV.

Here the CDR3 reads CASSQDRPLALEKLFF. The CDR3 DNA reads as TGTGCCAGCAGCCAAGATCGACCTCTCGCGTTGGAAAAACTGTTTTTT. The gene calls are TRBV3-1 (or the pseudogene TRBV3-2) and TRBJ1-4; D not resolved. The CDR3 sequence is 16 residues long. Germline-derived CDR1 and CDR2 are LGHDT and YNNKEL (reference sequence). Trimming left V 0 bases short and J 8 bases short, with 16 bases between.

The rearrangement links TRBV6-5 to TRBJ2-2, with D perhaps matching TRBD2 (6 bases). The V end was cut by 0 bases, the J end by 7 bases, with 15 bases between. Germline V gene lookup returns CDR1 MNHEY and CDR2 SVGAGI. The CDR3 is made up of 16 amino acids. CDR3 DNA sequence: TGTGCCAGCAGTTACTCGATGGGGGGAATTGACGGGGAGCTGTTTTTT. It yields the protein CASSYSMGGIDGELFF.

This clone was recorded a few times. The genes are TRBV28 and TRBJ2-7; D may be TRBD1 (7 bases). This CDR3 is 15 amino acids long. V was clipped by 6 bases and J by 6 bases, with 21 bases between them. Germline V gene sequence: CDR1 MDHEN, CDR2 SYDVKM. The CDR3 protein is CASSLSSPQGGEQYF. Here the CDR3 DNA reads TGTGCCAGCAGCTTGAGTTCCCCTCAGGGGGGCGAGCAGTACTTC.

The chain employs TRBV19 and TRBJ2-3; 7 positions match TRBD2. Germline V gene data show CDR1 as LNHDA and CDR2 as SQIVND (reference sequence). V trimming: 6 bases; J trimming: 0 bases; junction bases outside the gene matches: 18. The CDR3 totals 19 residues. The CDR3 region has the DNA TGTGCCAGTAGCCGAACGTCTAGCGGAATCCCTTCTAGCACAGATACGCAGTATTTT. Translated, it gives CASSRTSSGIPSSTDTQYF.

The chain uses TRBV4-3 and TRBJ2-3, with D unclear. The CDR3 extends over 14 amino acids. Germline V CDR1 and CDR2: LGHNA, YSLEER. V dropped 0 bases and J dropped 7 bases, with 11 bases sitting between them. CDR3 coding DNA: TGCGCCAGCAGCCAAGATCACGCACAGTATACGCAGTATTTT. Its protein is CASSQDHAQYTQYF.

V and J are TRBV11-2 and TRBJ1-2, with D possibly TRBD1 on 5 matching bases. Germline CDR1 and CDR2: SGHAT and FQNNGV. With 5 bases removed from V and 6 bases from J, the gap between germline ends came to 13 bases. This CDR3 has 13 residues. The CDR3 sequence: CASSPAGANGYTF. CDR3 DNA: TGTGCCAGCAGCCCCGCCGGGGCTAATGGCTACACCTTC. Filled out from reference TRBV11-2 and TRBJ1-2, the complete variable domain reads EAGVAQSPRYKIIEKRQSVAFWCNPISGHATLYWYQQILGQGPKLLIQFQNNGVVDDSQLPKDRFSAERLKGVDSTLKIQPAKLEDSAVYLCASSPAGANGYTFGSGTRLTVV.

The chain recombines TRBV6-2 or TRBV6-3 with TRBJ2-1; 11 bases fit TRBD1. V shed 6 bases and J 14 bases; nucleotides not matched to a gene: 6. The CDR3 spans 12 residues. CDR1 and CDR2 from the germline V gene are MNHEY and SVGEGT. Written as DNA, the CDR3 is TGTGCCAGCAGCGGACAGGGGGCTACTAAGTTCTTC. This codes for CASSGQGATKFF.

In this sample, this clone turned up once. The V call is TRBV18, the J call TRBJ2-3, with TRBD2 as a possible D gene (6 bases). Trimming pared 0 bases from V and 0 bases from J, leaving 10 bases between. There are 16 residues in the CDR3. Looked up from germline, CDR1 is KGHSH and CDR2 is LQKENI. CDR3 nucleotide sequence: TGTGCCAGCTCACCACCGGTACGGGAGAGCACAGATACGCAGTATTTT. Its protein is CASSPPVRESTDTQYF.

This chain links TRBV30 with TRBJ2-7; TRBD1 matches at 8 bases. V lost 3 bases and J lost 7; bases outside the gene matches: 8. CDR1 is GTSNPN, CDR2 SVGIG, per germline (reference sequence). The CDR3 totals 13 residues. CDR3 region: CAWRWGQAQEQYF. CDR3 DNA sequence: TGTGCCTGGAGGTGGGGACAGGCCCAGGAGCAGTACTTC.

CDR3 protein: CASSQDHSTNSPLHF. The CDR3 DNA follows: TGCGCCAGCAGCCAAGATCACAGCACTAATTCACCCCTCCACTTT. The rearrangement links TRBV4-3 to TRBJ1-6, with D unresolved. The CDR3 contains 15 residues. Trimming pared 0 bases from V and 6 bases from J, leaving 9 bases between. Germline loops: CDR1 LGHNA, CDR2 YSLEER.

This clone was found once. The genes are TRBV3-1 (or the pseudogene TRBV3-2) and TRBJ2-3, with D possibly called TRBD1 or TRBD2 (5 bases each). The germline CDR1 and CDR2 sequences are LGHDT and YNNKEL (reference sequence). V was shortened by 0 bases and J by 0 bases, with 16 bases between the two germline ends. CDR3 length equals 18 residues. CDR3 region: CASSQEGAREISTDTQYF. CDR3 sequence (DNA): TGTGCCAGCAGCCAAGAAGGGGCCCGGGAAATTAGCACAGATACGCAGTATTTT.

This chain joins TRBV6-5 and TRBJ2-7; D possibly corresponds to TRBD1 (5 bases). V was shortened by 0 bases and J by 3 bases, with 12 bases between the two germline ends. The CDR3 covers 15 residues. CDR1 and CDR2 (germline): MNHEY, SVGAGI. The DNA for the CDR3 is TGTGCCAGCAGTTACTCGAACCACAGGTACTACGAGCAGTACTTC. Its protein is CASSYSNHRYYEQYF.

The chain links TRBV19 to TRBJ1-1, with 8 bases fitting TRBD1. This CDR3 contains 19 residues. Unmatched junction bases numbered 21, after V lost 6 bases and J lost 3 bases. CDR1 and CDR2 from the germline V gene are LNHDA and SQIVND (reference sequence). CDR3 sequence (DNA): TGTGCCAGTAGCCGAACGGGAGGGCAGGGGGCGCGGCGGGACACTGAAGCTTTCTTT. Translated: CASSRTGGQGARRDTEAFF.